This T cell receptor beta chain is from a study of vaccination effects on CD4 cells after COVID-19. Method: immunoSEQ multiplex PCR; TCRdb's copy keeps in-frame clones and lacks some. The sample records about 17,000 clones, over 60% being singletons. This clone has a single count. The antigen is not known. Trimming removed 4 bases at V and 1 base at J, with 14 bases between. The CDR3 totals 15 residues. Germline V CDR1 and CDR2: SGHRS, YFSETQ. After expansion with viral peptide pools in the ViraFEST assay, antigen-specific CD4+ T cells were sequenced. Once cultured for approximately ten days, the cells underwent separation to obtain CD4+ T cells. Infection with SARS-CoV-2 occurred in the person between March and December 2020, and PCR confirmed it. Each person got two doses of an mRNA SARS-CoV-2 vaccine, BNT162b2 or mRNA-1273. The study's findings and limits: Long after vaccination, the clones induced by infection and by vaccine shrank markedly in size.

The chain employs TRBV5-1 and TRBJ1-1, with D possibly matching TRBD1 (6 bases). The sequence was collected from a human donor who had a prior SARS-CoV-2 infection. Sequences were derived from CD4+ T cells from PBMCs cultured with SARS-CoV-2 spike peptides, sampled after COVID-19 vaccination. The CDR3 loop reads CASSPGQNRNTEAFF. The CDR3 nucleotides read TGCGCCAGCAGCCCCGGACAGAATAGGAACACTGAAGCTTTCTTT.